The 4 T cell receptor beta chains given below trace back to one sample, sequenced in a study of T cells in localized non-small cell lung cancer. Some clones are missing from TCRdb's copy, which holds only in-frame ones; the method was immunoSEQ multiplex PCR. The data hold about 24,000 clones, with roughly 84% observed a single time. This sample comprised PBMCs, obtained before any cancer treatment. The receptors shown here come from a man between 40 and 70 years old with stage II lung adenocarcinoma.

The V and J genes are TRBV11-3 and TRBJ2-2; D remains unclear. This CDR3 region has 14 residues. CDR1 is SGHNT and CDR2 is YENEEA in the germline V gene. Trimming took off 1 base at V and 6 bases at J, with 9 bases between the two ends. CDR3 amino acids: CASSLGVLSGELFF. Here the CDR3 DNA reads TGTGCCAGCAGCTTAGGGGTCCTCTCCGGGGAGCTGTTTTTT. The variable domain in full, completed from reference TRBV11-3 and TRBJ2-2, reads EAGVVQSPRYKIIEKKQPVAFWCNPISGHNTLYWYLQNLGQGPELLIRYENEEAVDDSQLPKDRFSAERLKGVDSTLKIQPAELGDSAVYLCASSLGVLSGELFFGEGSRLTVL.

This clone occurred a few times. The chain is built from TRBV25-1 and TRBJ2-1; 7 bases line up with TRBD2. CDR1 MGHDK and CDR2 SYGVNS come from the germline V gene. CDR3 length equals 14 residues. V gave up 5 bases and J gave up 6 bases; unmatched junction bases: 7. CDR3 bases: TGTGCCAGCAGTTTAAGCGGGAATCGCAATGAGCAGTTCTTC. Translation: CASSLSGNRNEQFF.

The V call is TRBV6-1, the J call TRBJ2-3, with TRBD1 matching over 7 bases. Trimming took 3 bases from V and 4 from J; bases not matched to a gene: 4. Germline V gene sequence: CDR1 MNHNS, CDR2 SASEGT. The CDR3 totals 14 residues. CDR3 DNA: TGTGCCAGCAGTGACCAAACAGGGGCAGATACGCAGTATTTT. Amino acid sequence: CASSDQTGADTQYF.

The V gene is TRBV2, the J gene TRBJ2-1, with 10 bases fitting TRBD2. Trimming cost V 1 base and J 4 bases; bases outside gene matches: 1. The CDR3 is 15 residues long. The germline V gene has CDR1 SNHLY and CDR2 FYNNEI. The CDR3 loop reads CASSEGTSGYNEQFF. The CDR3 nucleotides are TGTGCCAGCAGTGAAGGGACTAGCGGTTACAATGAGCAGTTCTTC.